The next 29 T cell receptor beta chains were all read from a single sample in a study of regulatory T cells in long-lasting Graves disease. Regarding time point: persistent/refractory GD, antithyroid drugs over 5 years with positive TRAb. PBMC-derived RNA was used for the TCR library. Sequencing libraries for TCR beta were prepared with iRepertoire HTBI primers and Arm-PCR of CDR3 regions. From the multiplex PCR reads, TCRdb called clonotypes with MiXCR, one entry per CDR3 protein. Among almost 350,000 distinct CDR3 sequences listed, around 20% were seen once. Specimen: peripheral blood mononuclear cells (PBMCs), collected when the disease was refractory, from a patient treated with antithyroid drugs. The receptors come from a female donor with Graves disease.

This clonotype was counted a few times. The genes are TRBV27 and TRBJ2-1; 8 nucleotides match TRBD2. Germline lookup yields CDR1 MNHEY and CDR2 SMNVEV (reference sequence). The CDR3 sequence is 14 residues long. V gave up 3 bases and J gave up 9 bases; unmatched junction bases: 7. CDR3 in amino acids: CASSFGGAGFEQFF. The CDR3 DNA is TGTGCCAGCAGTTTCGGGGGGGCGGGATTTGAGCAGTTCTTC.

The count of this clonotype is one. The chain carries TRBV30 and TRBJ1-1; possibly TRBD1 for D (6 bases). Germline lookup yields CDR1 GTSNPN and CDR2 SVGIG (reference sequence). The length of the CDR3 is 14 residues. V dropped 5 bases and J dropped 6 bases, with 19 bases sitting between them. The CDR3 coding sequence is TGTGCCTGGGAGGACAGCCCAATGAAACCTGAAGCTTTCTTT. This encodes CAWEDSPMKPEAFF.

A few counts support this clonotype. This chain connects TRBV5-6 to TRBJ2-7, with 7 bases fitting TRBD2. The CDR3 covers 13 residues. V was pared by 0 bases and J by 6 bases, with 3 bases of the junction left unmatched. Germline V gives CDR1 SGHDT, CDR2 YYEEEE. Here the CDR3 reads CASSLGWGGEQYF. Written as DNA, the CDR3 is TGTGCCAGCAGCTTGGGTTGGGGGGGCGAGCAGTACTTC.

The rearrangement links TRBV4-1 to TRBJ2-7, with D tentatively TRBD1 (6 bases). The CDR3 is made up of 15 amino acids. CDR1 and CDR2 from the germline V gene are MGHRA and YSYEKL. The V end lost 0 bases, the J end lost 6 bases, and 15 bases lay between the germline ends. CDR3 loop: CASSQDGSRGFEQYF. The CDR3 DNA is TGCGCCAGCAGCCAAGATGGCTCAAGGGGGTTCGAGCAGTACTTC.

This clonotype has just a few counts. This chain connects TRBV19 to TRBJ1-5; D not resolved. CDR1 is LNHDA, CDR2 SQIVND, per germline (reference sequence). Trimming shortened V by 4 bases and J by 4 bases, and 5 bases separated the two germline ends. The CDR3 has 12 residues. The CDR3 loop reads CASSKENQPQHF. The CDR3 coding sequence is TGTGCCAGTAGTAAAGAAAATCAGCCCCAGCATTTT. Full variable domain (rest looked up from reference TRBV19 and TRBJ1-5): DGGITQSPKYLFRKEGQNVTLSCEQNLNHDAMYWYRQDPGQGLRLIYYSQIVNDFQKGDIAEGYSVSREKKESFPLTVTSAQKNPTAFYLCASSKENQPQHFGDGTRLSIL.

The chain employs TRBV7-2 and TRBJ2-3; no clear D. The germline CDR1 and CDR2 sequences are SGHTA and FQGNSA. This CDR3 contains 17 residues. V lost 1 base, J lost 0 bases, and 14 bases lay in between. Written as DNA, the CDR3 is TGTGCCAGCAGCTTAGGGAGAGGCAGATCTAGCACAGATACGCAGTATTTT. It is translated as CASSLGRGRSSTDTQYF.

There are many counts of this clonotype. The rearrangement joins TRBV12-3 or TRBV12-4 to TRBJ2-7; D unresolved. The CDR3 runs to 11 residues. V lost 7 bases and J lost 5, with 9 bases in between. The CDR3 protein is CASTSHNEQYF. Here the CDR3 DNA reads TGTGCCAGCACCTCGCATAACGAGCAGTACTTC.

Ten or more counts support this clonotype. The gene calls are TRBV12-5 and TRBJ2-2; TRBD1 is a possible D gene (6 bases). This CDR3 is 14 amino acids long. The germline V gene encodes CDR1 LGHNT and CDR2 FRNRAP. Trimming cost V 6 bases and J 1 base, with 9 bases left between them. The CDR3 DNA sequence: TGTGCTAGTGGCCTGGGACAGAACACCGGGGAGCTGTTTTTT. Translating it yields CASGLGQNTGELFF.

This clonotype came up many times. The V gene is TRBV11-2, the J gene TRBJ2-5; no reliable D call. Looked up from germline, CDR1 is SGHAT and CDR2 is FQNNGV. V was trimmed by 5 bases and J by 2 bases, leaving 9 bases between them. The CDR3 is 13 amino acids. The CDR3 spells CASSRFRQETQYF. The CDR3, as DNA: TGTGCCAGCAGCCGTTTTCGTCAAGAGACCCAGTACTTC.

In this sample, this clonotype turned up many times. This chain joins TRBV3-1 and TRBJ2-7; no clear D gene. CDR1 LGHDT and CDR2 YNNKEL come from the germline V gene (reference sequence). The ends were cut back, 1 base at V and 0 bases at J, with 4 bases in the middle. The CDR3 is 13 residues long. This CDR3 is CASSQGFSYEQYF. As DNA, the CDR3 is TGTGCCAGCAGCCAAGGCTTCTCCTACGAGCAGTACTTC.

This clonotype was counted only a few times. A much larger clonotype is one base distant, so this may be a read error. The CDR3 ends on some other residue instead of the conserved phenylalanine or tryptophan, so this is likely a read error. CDR3 residues: CASSYLGSPYEQYL. In DNA, the CDR3 is TGTGCCAGCAGCTACCTGGGCAGCCCTTACGAGCAGTACCTC. V usage is TRBV11-2 and J usage is TRBJ2-7; D ambiguous. The CDR3 length is 14 residues. V lost 4 bases, J lost 4 bases, and 14 bases lay in between. CDR1 is SGHAT, CDR2 FQNNGV, per germline.

A remark on this clonotype: This likely stems from a read error, as it lies one base from a far larger clone. This chain uses TRBV6-4 with TRBJ1-2; D gene ambiguous. The CDR3 length is 13 residues. Germline-derived CDR1 and CDR2 are MRHNA and SNTAGT. Between the trimmed V and J ends, which lost 3 bases and 6 bases, there was a span of 11 bases. CDR3 nucleotide sequence: TGTGCCAGCAGTGAAATCGGCCCGAATGGCTACACCTTC. This encodes CASSEIGPNGYTF.

V and J are TRBV4-1 and TRBJ1-1; weak D call: TRBD1 (5 bases). CDR1 and CDR2 from the germline V gene are MGHRA and YSYEKL. The V and J ends lost 4 bases and 5 bases respectively, with 20 bases between them. The length of the CDR3 is 16 residues. The CDR3: CASSRGRKGFGTEAFF. In nucleotides, the CDR3 is TGCGCCAGCAGCCGGGGACGGAAGGGGTTCGGAACTGAAGCTTTCTTT.

In its sample, this clonotype was seen a few times. The V call is TRBV20-1, the J call TRBJ2-2; the D gene could be TRBD1 or TRBD2 (7 bases each). CDR1 and CDR2 (germline): DFQATT, SNEGSKA (reference sequence). Trimming removed 6 bases at V and 9 bases at J, with 20 bases between. There are 14 residues in the CDR3. The CDR3 region has the DNA TGCAGTGCGCACCCACAGGGGAGGGGTAGGGAGCTGTTTTTT. Translating it yields CSAHPQGRGRELFF.

This clonotype was found a few times. The genes are TRBV24-1 and TRBJ2-1; tentatively, D is TRBD1 (7 bases). The germline gives CDR1 KGHDR, CDR2 SFDVKD. Trimming pared 2 bases from V and 4 bases from J, leaving 23 bases between. The CDR3 sequence is 19 residues long. The DNA for the CDR3 is TGTGCCACCAGTGATTACCGGGACAGACCCCTCGGGGGTTACAATGAGCAGTTCTTC. It specifies CATSDYRDRPLGGYNEQFF.

This clonotype was found many times. The genes are TRBV6-2 or TRBV6-3 and TRBJ1-1; D remains ambiguous. Germline CDR1 MNHEY, CDR2 SVGEGT. This CDR3 has 13 amino acids. Trimming removed 0 bases at V and 1 base at J, with 3 bases between. CDR3 sequence (DNA): TGTGCCAGCAGTTACTCAGCGAACACTGAAGCTTTCTTT. It encodes CASSYSANTEAFF.

This clonotype was recorded once. V and J are TRBV5-4 and TRBJ1-6; maybe TRBD1 (6 bases). V was cut by 2 bases and J by 10 bases, with 19 bases left in between. Germline V CDR1 and CDR2: SGHNT, YYREEE (reference sequence). CDR3 length equals 16 residues. Here the CDR3 reads CASSFGAGGAGSPLHF. The DNA for the CDR3 is TGTGCCAGCAGCTTCGGGGCCGGGGGCGCGGGGTCACCCCTCCACTTT.

This clonotype has at least ten counts. The rearrangement uses TRBV28 and TRBJ1-2; 10 bases map to TRBD1. The V and J ends lost 4 bases and 7 bases, in that order; junction bases with no gene match: 9. The CDR3 totals 15 residues. Germline values: CDR1 MDHEN, CDR2 SYDVKM. CDR3 in DNA: TGTGCCAGCAGTTCCTCCGGGACAGGGGTTGGTGGCTACACCTTC. Amino acid sequence: CASSSSGTGVGGYTF.

The rearrangement joins TRBV20-1 to TRBJ1-1; the D gene is possibly TRBD1 (6 bases). Per the germline V gene, CDR1 is DFQATT and CDR2 is SNEGSKA (reference sequence). V lost 3 bases and J lost 3, with 8 bases in between. This CDR3 is built from 12 residues. The CDR3 DNA reads as TGCAGTGCTAGTGGACAGCACACTGAAGCTTTCTTT. Translated: CSASGQHTEAFF.

In its sample, this clonotype was seen many times. The chain combines TRBV12-3 or TRBV12-4 with TRBJ1-4; TRBD1 aligns across 7 bases. Trimming cost V 6 bases and J 3 bases; bases outside gene matches: 4. The CDR3 covers 14 residues. This chain's CDR3 is CASRTGTANEKLFF. DNA of the CDR3: TGTGCCAGCAGGACCGGGACAGCTAATGAAAAACTGTTTTTT.

Remarks on this clonotype: A much bigger clone sits one base away, suggesting this may be a read error. The J gene is TRBJ1-4, the V gene TRBV5-1, with TRBD1 matching over 7 bases. This CDR3 comprises 14 residues. Germline loops: CDR1 SGHRS, CDR2 YFSETQ. CDR3 sequence (DNA): TGCGCCAGCAGCTTGGCCTTCGACAGGGAAGGGATGGTTTTT. Its translation: CASSLAFDREGMVF.

In this sample, this clonotype turned up many times. V usage is TRBV12-5 and J usage is TRBJ1-6; maybe TRBD1 (6 bases). The CDR3 runs to 16 residues. V lost 2 bases to trimming and J lost 10 bases, with 18 bases between them. Germline CDR1 reads LGHNT; CDR2 reads FRNRAP. CDR3: CASGLSAGERGSPLHF. The CDR3 coding sequence is TGTGCTAGTGGTTTGAGCGCAGGGGAGAGGGGATCACCCCTCCACTTT.

This clonotype was seen only a few times. The rearrangement links TRBV20-1 to TRBJ2-7; D not certain. CDR3 length: 14 residues. CDR1 is DFQATT, CDR2 SNEGSKA, per germline (reference sequence). V was cut by 1 base and J by 4 bases, with 14 bases left in between. CDR3 sequence: CSARGLEVRYEQYF. The DNA for the CDR3 is TGCAGTGCTAGAGGGCTAGAGGTGAGGTACGAGCAGTACTTC.

This clonotype has ten or more counts. This rearrangement joins TRBV30 to TRBJ1-1; D not resolved. The CDR3 runs to 13 residues. Germline V gives CDR1 GTSNPN, CDR2 SVGIG (reference sequence). Trimming removed 2 bases at V and 0 bases at J, with 7 bases between. CDR3 loop: CAWSTGLNTEAFF. The CDR3, as DNA: TGTGCCTGGAGTACTGGCCTGAACACTGAAGCTTTCTTT.

The rearrangement uses TRBV30 and TRBJ2-5, with 7 bases aligning to TRBD2. The ends lost 1 base at V and 5 bases at J; junction bases unmatched: 16. This CDR3 has 17 residues. The V gene's germline CDR1 is GTSNPN and CDR2 SVGIG (reference sequence). The CDR3 spells CAWSARLSASGRETQYF. CDR3 DNA: TGTGCCTGGAGTGCGAGGCTAAGCGCTAGCGGAAGGGAGACCCAGTACTTC. The full variable domain, completed using reference TRBV30 and TRBJ2-5, is SQTIHQWPATLVQPVGSPLSLECTVEGTSNPNLYWYRQAAGRGLQLLFYSVGIGQISSEVPQNLSASRPQDRQFILSSKKLLLSDSGFYLCAWSARLSASGRETQYFGPGTRLLVL.

A word on this clonotype: A clone one base away is much larger, so this may be a read error. This chain uses TRBV5-5 with TRBJ1-1, with D uncertain. CDR3 length: 13 amino acids. V lost 2 bases to trimming and J lost 0 bases, with 5 bases between them. From germline, CDR1 is SGHKS and CDR2 YYEKEE (reference sequence). In nucleotides, the CDR3 is TGTGCCAGCAGCTTAAAAATGAACACTGAAGCTTTCTTT. It yields the protein CASSLKMNTEAFF.

The CDR3 region is CASSPTGAEAFF. CDR3 bases: TGTGCCAGCAGCCCAACGGGGGCTGAAGCTTTCTTT. The rearrangement links TRBV7-2 to TRBJ1-1; weak D call: TRBD1 (5 bases). The CDR3 loop spans 12 amino acids. Germline-derived CDR1 and CDR2 are SGHTA and FQGNSA. Trimming removed 5 bases from V and 6 bases from J, with 10 bases in between.

Comment on this clonotype: Just one base apart from a much larger clone, this may be a read error. The chain employs TRBV11-2 and TRBJ1-1; 8 nucleotides match TRBD1. V shed 5 bases and J 5 bases; nucleotides not matched to a gene: 7. This CDR3 has 14 residues. Germline values: CDR1 SGHAT, CDR2 FQNNGV. CDR3 amino acids: CASSNAGGRTEAFF. The CDR3 DNA reads TGTGCCAGCAGCAATGCAGGGGGCAGGACTGAAGCTTTCTTT.

This sequence joins TRBV2 and TRBJ2-7; TRBD2 matches at 15 bases. CDR1 SNHLY and CDR2 FYNNEI come from the germline V gene. V lost 5 bases and J lost 7; bases outside the gene matches: 12. This CDR3 comprises 17 residues. CDR3 in amino acids: CASSWSGTSGGIGEQYF. In nucleotides, the CDR3 is TGTGCCAGCAGTTGGTCCGGGACTAGCGGGGGGATAGGGGAGCAGTACTTC. The full variable domain, with the rest looked up from reference TRBV2 and TRBJ2-7, is EPEVTQTPSHQVTQMGQEVILRCVPISNHLYFYWYRQILGQKVEFLVSFYNNEISEKSEIFDDQFSVERPDGSNFTLKIRSTKLEDSAMYFCASSWSGTSGGIGEQYFGPGTRLTVT.